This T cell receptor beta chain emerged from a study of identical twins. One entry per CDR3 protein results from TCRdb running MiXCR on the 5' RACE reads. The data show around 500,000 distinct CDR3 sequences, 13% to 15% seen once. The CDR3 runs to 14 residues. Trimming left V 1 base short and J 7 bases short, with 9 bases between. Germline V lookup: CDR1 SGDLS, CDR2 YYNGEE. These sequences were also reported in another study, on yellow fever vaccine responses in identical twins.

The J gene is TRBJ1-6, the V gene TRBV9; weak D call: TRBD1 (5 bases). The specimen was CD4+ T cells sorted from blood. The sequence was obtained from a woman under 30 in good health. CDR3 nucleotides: TGTGCCAGCAGCGTAAATGAGGGGAATTCACCCCTCCACTTT. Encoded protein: CASSVNEGNSPLHF.